This is a list of T cell receptor beta chains from one sample in a study of blood T cell repertoires in COVID-19. This table comes from immunoSEQ multiplex PCR, and its TCRdb copy is limited to in-frame clones, with some not included. Of over 60,000 clones listed, about four fifths were seen once; the top ten hold around 20%. The sequencing sample was made of peripheral blood. The source is a human donor in a cohort sampled during active COVID-19. Each CDR3 is given with its conserved first and last residue. A D gene is named only where the DNA matches it firmly. Where a row states a size, it is once, few, many or the class of an expanded clone; other rows omit it.

abundance	v_gene	j_gene	d_gene	CDR3aa	CDR3nt
-	TRBV5-6	TRBJ2-1	-	CASSLLGESSYNEQFF	TGTGCCAGCAGCCTTCTCGGGGAGAGCTCCTACAATGAGCAGTTCTTC
few	TRBV5-1	TRBJ2-7	TRBD1	CASTLNWGTGSNEQYF	TGCGCCAGCACCCTTAATTGGGGGACAGGGTCTAACGAGCAGTACTTC
-	TRBV4-1	TRBJ1-2	-	CASSPSLINYGYTF	TGCGCCAGCAGCCCCTCCCTTATTAACTATGGCTACACCTTC
-	TRBV29-1	TRBJ1-1	-	CSVEDGGVTEAFF	TGCAGCGTTGAAGACGGGGGAGTCACTGAAGCTTTCTTT
-	TRBV27	TRBJ1-1	-	CASSQVDRRLTFF	TGTGCCAGCAGTCAAGTTGACAGACGTTTGACTTTCTTT
-	TRBV5-6	TRBJ2-7	-	CASSLVGPYEQYF	TGTGCCAGCAGCTTGGTTGGCCCCTACGAGCAGTACTTC
-	TRBV2	TRBJ2-1	-	CASKGNGLTEQFF	TGTGCCAGCAAGGGGAACGGGCTAACCGAGCAGTTCTTC
once	TRBV6-5	TRBJ1-1	-	CASSYGTSRGEAFF	TGTGCCAGCAGTTACGGCACCTCAAGGGGGGAAGCTTTCTTT
-	TRBV2	TRBJ2-6	-	CASKAAPPGANVLTF	TGTGCCAGCAAAGCGGCCCCCCCTGGGGCCAACGTCCTGACTTTC
-	TRBV19	TRBJ1-4	-	CASSIRSNEKLFF	TGTGCCAGTAGTATTCGGAGTAATGAAAAACTGTTTTTT
-	TRBV5-5	TRBJ1-1	-	CASSLVVPRTEAFF	TGTGCCAGCAGCTTGGTGGTTCCTCGGACTGAAGCTTTCTTT
-	TRBV4-1	TRBJ2-7	-	CASSRRSNERGTSYEQYF	TGCGCCAGCAGCCGGAGATCGAACGAGCGCGGGACCTCCTACGAGCAGTACTTC
-	TRBV15	TRBJ2-7	-	CATSRGGTSVGSQYF	TGTGCCACCAGCAGGGGGGGCACTAGCGTCGGGTCGCAGTACTTC
-	TRBV5-1	TRBJ2-7	-	CASSLAEFPYEQYF	TGCGCCAGCAGCTTGGCGGAGTTCCCCTACGAGCAGTACTTC
-	TRBV9	TRBJ2-6	-	CASSVVEGTSSGANVLTF	TGTGCCAGCAGCGTAGTAGAAGGGACTTCCTCTGGGGCCAACGTCCTGACTTTC
-	TRBV27	TRBJ2-7	-	CASSFGRDDEQYF	TGTGCCAGCAGTTTCGGCAGGGATGACGAGCAGTACTTC
medium-sized	TRBV7-8	TRBJ1-5	-	CASSSERGGRGNQPQHF	TGTGCCAGCAGCTCCGAACGAGGAGGTAGGGGCAATCAGCCCCAGCATTTT
-	TRBV5-1	TRBJ1-1	TRBD1	CASSLKGAETEAFF	TGCGCCAGCAGCTTGAAGGGGGCGGAAACTGAAGCTTTCTTT
-	TRBV24-1	TRBJ2-3	TRBD1	CATSETGASDTQYF	TGTGCCACCAGTGAGACAGGGGCTTCAGATACGCAGTATTTT
-	TRBV15	TRBJ2-7	TRBD1	CATSRDLVDRGPYEQYF	TGTGCCACCAGCAGAGACTTAGTCGACAGGGGTCCCTACGAGCAGTACTTC
-	TRBV15	TRBJ1-2	-	CATSRDRLSGGHNGYTF	TGTGCCACCAGCAGAGATCGACTATCCGGGGGGCATAATGGCTACACCTTC
-	TRBV29-1	TRBJ2-7	TRBD1	CSAGDDRGGMARGYEQYF	TGCAGCGCGGGGGATGACAGGGGAGGAATGGCAAGGGGTTACGAGCAGTACTTC
-	TRBV6-6	TRBJ1-3	TRBD1	CASSTGTGVGNTIYF	TGTGCCAGCAGCACCGGGACAGGGGTCGGAAACACCATATATTTT
once	TRBV7-2	TRBJ2-5	TRBD2	CASSFQRGGGETQYF	TGTGCCAGCAGCTTCCAGCGGGGGGGCGGGGAGACCCAGTACTTC
-	TRBV6-6	TRBJ1-5	TRBD1	CASSFRGRNQPQHF	TGTGCCAGCAGTTTCAGGGGGCGGAATCAGCCCCAGCATTTT
-	TRBV27	TRBJ1-5	-	CASKDTYSNQPQHF	TGTGCCAGCAAGGACACTTATAGCAATCAGCCCCAGCATTTT
-	TRBV13	TRBJ2-3	-	CASSLDKGSVVDTQYF	TGTGCCAGCAGCTTAGATAAGGGGTCGGTGGTAGATACGCAGTATTTT
-	TRBV7-3	TRBJ2-1	TRBD2	CASSRLAGGPSSYNEQFF	TGTGCCAGCAGCAGACTAGCGGGGGGCCCGAGCTCCTACAATGAGCAGTTCTTC
-	TRBV7-9	TRBJ2-1	TRBD1	CASRRDSLFEQFF	TGTGCCAGCAGACGGGACAGCCTTTTTGAGCAGTTCTTC
-	TRBV6-2/TRBV6-3	TRBJ1-5	-	CASSGGQSNQPQHF	TGTGCCAGCAGTGGGGGACAAAGCAATCAGCCCCAGCATTTT
-	TRBV2	TRBJ1-1	-	CASSGWDTEAFF	TGTGCCAGCAGCGGGTGGGACACTGAAGCTTTCTTT
-	TRBV3-1/TRBV3-2	TRBJ1-1	-	CASSRGGDTEAFF	TGTGCCAGCAGTCGGGGCGGGGACACTGAAGCTTTCTTT
-	TRBV6-1	TRBJ1-2	-	CASSDGQGAYGYTF	TGTGCCAGCAGTGATGGGCAGGGCGCCTATGGCTACACCTTC
-	TRBV12-3/TRBV12-4	TRBJ1-6	-	CASRVSIHSPLHF	TGTGCCAGCCGCGTGTCGATACATTCACCCCTCCACTTT
once	TRBV19	TRBJ1-4	-	CASSPGEKLFF	TGTGCCAGTAGTCCCGGGGAAAAACTGTTTTTT
once	TRBV2	TRBJ2-7	-	CASSSTPEAEQYF	TGTGCCAGCAGCAGCACCCCGGAGGCCGAGCAGTACTTC
-	TRBV30	TRBJ1-2	-	CAWDEGGGGYTF	TGTGCCTGGGACGAGGGGGGGGGTGGCTACACCTTC
-	TRBV5-4	TRBJ2-7	TRBD1	CASSNYRTGSNYEQYF	TGTGCCAGCAGCAATTACCGGACAGGGTCAAACTACGAGCAGTACTTC